This TCR beta chain was retrieved from a study of radiotherapy plus CTLA-4 blockade in lung cancer. Overall study context: In under 20% of patients, objective responses were seen; 31% had disease control.

A remark on this clone: The target antigen is unknown.

V lost 6 bases and J lost 0, with 15 bases in between. CDR1 and CDR2 (germline): SNHLY, FYNNEI. The CDR3 totals 16 residues. Study-wide findings and caveats: According to reports, early shifts in blood T cell clones, alongside interferon-beta, forecast response most accurately. TCR clones originating in tumors grew in number in blood after radiotherapy plus ipilimumab.

The protocol was immunoSEQ multiplex PCR, while the TCRdb copy is restricted to in-frame clones and leaves out a portion. Among tens of thousands of clones listed, approximately 84% were seen once. Patients in the study, people with chemo-refractory metastatic non-small-cell lung cancer, received focal radiation plus ipilimumab CTLA-4 blockade. This receptor was obtained from a human donor with non-small cell lung cancer whose response to radiotherapy plus ipilimumab could not be evaluated. Sequences were derived from peripheral blood, sampled from a patient treated with radiotherapy plus ipilimumab. This chain joins TRBV2 and TRBJ2-1; D is perhaps TRBD2 (6 bases). CDR3 nucleotides: TGTGCCAGCAGCGAACAACTAGCTTCCTCCTACAATGAGCAGTTCTTC. It specifies CASSEQLASSYNEQFF.